Given below is one TCR beta chain in context. What antigen it recognizes has not been identified. No much larger clone exists at a distance of one base, and base qualities are not known. The sequencer listed for this sample is Illumina NovaSeq 6000. Using 5'RACE with constant-segment primers, TCRalpha and TCRbeta cDNA libraries were constructed, with sample barcodes and unique molecular identifiers added in the process. Trizol reagent was used to extract RNA from every sample. Libraries were amplified in two PCR steps, with a second sample barcode and Illumina TruSeq adapters added in the second step. Sequencing of the libraries was done on an Illumina NovaSeq, producing 2 x 150 bp paired-end reads. Processing in the source paper ran as follows. With migec v1.2.7, reads were demultiplexed and then collapsed into UMI-guided consensus sequences. Using mixcr v2.1.11, the UMI consensuses were aligned to TRA and TRB V and J templates and assembled into clonotypes. A clonotype was counted as expanded or contracted only when both edgeR and NoisET called the clonotype significant, with the noise models trained on biological replicates. edgeR calls used a false discovery rate-adjusted p below 0.01 and a log2 fold-change threshold of 1. PCA with hierarchical clustering of max-normalized trajectories of the 1000 most abundant clonotypes was used as exploratory dynamics analysis. The CD4 or CD8 phenotype of responding clones was assigned using the separately sequenced CD4+ and CD8+ repertoires. TCRdb passed the public sequencing reads through fastp at Q25 and MiXCR, retaining productive beta sequences. Merged by CDR3 protein, the rows form single entries marked with the most common genes and DNA. TCRdb, not the original authors, processed these V and J calls. This sample is represented by under 450,000 distinct CDR3 sequences; 20% to 25% of them were singletons. 21% of the sample is in the top ten clones.

The CDR3 runs 15 amino acids, cysteine and phenylalanine included. Only CDR3 DNA remains: 45 bases, in frame from the first base. According to the germline V gene, CDR1 reads SGHRS and CDR2 reads YFSETQ. The germline ends are 16 bases apart after V is trimmed by 1 base and J by 8 bases. Ficoll-Paque density gradient centrifugation was the method used to isolate PBMCs. These data originate in a study of T-cell memory formation after mild COVID-19 (dated by TCRdb to 2020 to 2023). For the study in its entirety: TCR sequence clusters from the two donors were found to be largely donor specific. Two young, previously healthy adult volunteers made up the cohort, one male and one female. In two donors, T-cell clones that expanded and contracted after mild COVID-19 were tracked by sequencing TCRalpha and TCRbeta repertoires over time.

General conclusions and limits of the study: SARS-CoV-2 specificity of the second-wave clones peaking on day 37 was not confirmed. From day 15 to 85, contracting clones showed balanced CD4/CD8 phenotypes, whereas a second wave of clones that expanded from day 15 to 37 leaned towards CD4+. The detection of some responding clones in pre-infection memory suggests that pre-existing cross-reactive memory T cells joined the SARS-CoV-2 response. The study covered only a couple of mild cases, and larger cohorts including severe cases with pre-infection samples were considered necessary. Contracting CD4+ clones appeared mostly in the CM and EM memory subsets, whereas CD8+ clones were enriched in EMRA.

This receptor was obtained from a man younger than 30 who had mild COVID-19 (a few samples of this study predate the infection). The sample titles of this study are shuffled in the database, so cell type and time point are left out; the donor was told from shared clones. Recombination connected TRBV5-1 to TRBJ2-1; TRBD2 is possibly the D segment (6 matching bases). Sequencing used PBMCs or a T cell subset sorted from them (not recorded which). The nucleotides are TGCGCCAGCAGCTTGCAAGCCCCCGGGAGCGATGAGCAGTTCTTC. Its translation reads: CASSLQAPGSDEQFF.